One T cell receptor (beta chain) is described in this entry. This sample also contains other DNA sequences that code for the same CDR3. Some clones are missing from TCRdb's copy, which holds only in-frame ones; the method was immunoSEQ multiplex PCR. In the table there are 9,500 to 15,000 clones, around three quarters of which are singletons. The sample is drawn from a study of graft-versus-host responses after intestinal transplantation. Tissue processing of the graft released intraepithelial and lamina propria lymphocytes from it. Here the sequenced sample was ileum tissue, taken about 150 days after intestinal transplantation. This clonotype originated in a human patient who received an intestinal transplant, so some T cells may come from the graft donor.

The chain's CDR3 is CASSLWGGADYEQYF. CDR3 DNA: TGTGCCAGCAGCTTATGGGGGGGGGCTGATTACGAGCAGTACTTC. V gene TRBV7-2 combines with J gene TRBJ2-7, with D perhaps TRBD2 (7 bases). In germline, CDR1 is SGHTA, CDR2 FQGNSA. Trimming removed 2 bases from V and 4 bases from J, with 15 bases in between. This CDR3 contains 15 residues.